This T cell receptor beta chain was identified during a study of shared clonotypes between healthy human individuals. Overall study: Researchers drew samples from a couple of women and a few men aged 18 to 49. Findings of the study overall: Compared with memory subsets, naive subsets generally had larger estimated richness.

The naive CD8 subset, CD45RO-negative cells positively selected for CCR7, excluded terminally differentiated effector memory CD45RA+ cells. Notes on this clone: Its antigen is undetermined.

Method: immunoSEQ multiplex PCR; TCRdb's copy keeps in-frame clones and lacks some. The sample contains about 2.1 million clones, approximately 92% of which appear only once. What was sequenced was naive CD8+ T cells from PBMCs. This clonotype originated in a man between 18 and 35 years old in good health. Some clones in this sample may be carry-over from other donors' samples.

The chain's CDR3 is CASSEGFSAAPETQYF. Written as DNA, the CDR3 is TGTGCCAGCAGTGAAGGGTTCAGTGCGGCCCCAGAGACCCAGTACTTC. V is TRBV2 and J is TRBJ2-5; D remains unclear. The CDR3 length is 16 residues. The V and J ends lost 1 base and 4 bases respectively, with 16 bases between them. Germline V gene data show CDR1 as SNHLY and CDR2 as FYNNEI.